This T cell receptor beta chain was sequenced for a study of T cells in Graves' hyperthyroidism and ophthalmopathy. The CDR3 totals 15 residues. The ends were cut back, 5 bases at V and 2 bases at J, with 15 bases in the middle. Authors of the study amplified TCR beta CDR3 regions from RNA transcripts. Using the HTBI primer set, a first-round RT-PCR was run on the TCR CDR3. MiXCR was run by TCRdb on the multiplex PCR reads, yielding one entry per CDR3 protein. The sample carries some 550,000 distinct CDR3 sequences, less than 25% recorded once. This clonotype was recorded at least ten times. V is TRBV12-3 or TRBV12-4 and J is TRBJ1-2, with D possibly TRBD1 on 5 matching bases. The source is a man between 18 and 29 years old with Graves' hyperthyroidism. The material sequenced was blood. The DNA of the CDR3 is TGTGCCAGCAGTCCCCGTGGGGGTCCCAACTATGGCTACACCTTC. Amino acids: CASSPRGGPNYGYTF.